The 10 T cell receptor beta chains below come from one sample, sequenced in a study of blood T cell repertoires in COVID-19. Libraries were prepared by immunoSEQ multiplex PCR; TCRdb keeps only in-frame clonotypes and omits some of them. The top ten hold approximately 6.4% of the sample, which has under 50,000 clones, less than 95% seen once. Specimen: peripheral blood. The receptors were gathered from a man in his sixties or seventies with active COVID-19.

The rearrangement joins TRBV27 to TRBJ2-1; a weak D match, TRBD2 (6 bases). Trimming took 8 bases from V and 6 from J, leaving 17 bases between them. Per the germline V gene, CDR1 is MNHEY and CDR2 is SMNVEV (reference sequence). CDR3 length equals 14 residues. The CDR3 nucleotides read TGTGCCAGCGGAATCGTGGGGGGTTTCAATGAGCAGTTCTTC. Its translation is CASGIVGGFNEQFF.

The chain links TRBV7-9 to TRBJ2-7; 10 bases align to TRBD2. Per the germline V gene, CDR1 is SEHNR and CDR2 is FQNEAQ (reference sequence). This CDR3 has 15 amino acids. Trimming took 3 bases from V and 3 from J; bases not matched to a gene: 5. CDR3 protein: CASSLRLAGFYEQYF. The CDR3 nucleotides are TGTGCCAGCAGCTTGAGACTAGCGGGTTTCTACGAGCAGTACTTC.

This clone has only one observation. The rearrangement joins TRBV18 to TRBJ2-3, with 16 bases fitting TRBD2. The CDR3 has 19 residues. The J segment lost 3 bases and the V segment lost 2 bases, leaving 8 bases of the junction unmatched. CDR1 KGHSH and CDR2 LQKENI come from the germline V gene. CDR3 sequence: CASSPTPGLAGGLTDTQYF. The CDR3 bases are TGTGCCAGCTCACCAACCCCGGGACTAGCGGGGGGGCTTACAGATACGCAGTATTTT.

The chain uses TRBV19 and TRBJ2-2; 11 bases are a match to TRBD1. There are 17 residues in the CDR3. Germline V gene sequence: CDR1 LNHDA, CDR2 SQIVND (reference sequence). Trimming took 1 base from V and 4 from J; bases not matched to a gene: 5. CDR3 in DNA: TGTGCCAGTAGTATAGCGGACAGGGGGCCTAGCACCGGGGAGCTGTTTTTT. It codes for CASSIADRGPSTGELFF. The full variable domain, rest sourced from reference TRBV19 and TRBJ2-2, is DGGITQSPKYLFRKEGQNVTLSCEQNLNHDAMYWYRQDPGQGLRLIYYSQIVNDFQKGDIAEGYSVSREKKESFPLTVTSAQKNPTAFYLCASSIADRGPSTGELFFGEGSRLTVL.

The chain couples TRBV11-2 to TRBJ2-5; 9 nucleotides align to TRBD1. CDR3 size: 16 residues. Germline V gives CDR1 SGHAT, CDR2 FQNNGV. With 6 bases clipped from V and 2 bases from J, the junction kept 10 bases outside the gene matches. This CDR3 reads CASRLGTGTIQETQYF. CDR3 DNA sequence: TGTGCCAGCAGACTAGGGACAGGGACCATTCAAGAGACCCAGTACTTC.

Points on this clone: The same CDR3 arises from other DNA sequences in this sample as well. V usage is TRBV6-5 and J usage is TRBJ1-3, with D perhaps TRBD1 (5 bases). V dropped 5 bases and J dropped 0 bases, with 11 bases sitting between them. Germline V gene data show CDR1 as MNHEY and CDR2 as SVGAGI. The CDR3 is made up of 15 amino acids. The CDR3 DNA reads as TGTGCCAGCAGTAGGGGAGGAAGCTCTGGAAACACCATATATTTT. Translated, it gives CASSRGGSSGNTIYF.

CDR3 region: CASSQDYAAVGYTGELFF. The CDR3 DNA reads as TGCGCCAGCAGCCAAGATTATGCGGCGGTTGGGTACACCGGGGAGCTGTTTTTT. This sequence joins TRBV4-3 and TRBJ2-2; D is undetermined. CDR3 length: 18 residues. CDR1 and CDR2 (germline): LGHNA, YSLEER. The V gene lost 0 bases and the J gene lost 3 bases, with 17 bases spanning the gap.

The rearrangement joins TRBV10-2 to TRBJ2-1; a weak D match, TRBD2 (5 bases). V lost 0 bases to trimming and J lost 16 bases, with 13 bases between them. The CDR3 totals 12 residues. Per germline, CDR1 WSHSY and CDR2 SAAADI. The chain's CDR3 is CASSESEGRGFF. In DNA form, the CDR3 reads TGCGCCAGCAGTGAGTCCGAGGGTAGAGGATTCTTC.

The CDR3 nucleotides read TGTGCCAGCAGTTACCTTCCGGACAGGGGGGCTGAAGCTTTCTTT. It codes for CASSYLPDRGAEAFF. This chain connects TRBV6-5 to TRBJ1-1; 10 nucleotides agree with TRBD1. The germline CDR1 and CDR2 sequences are MNHEY and SVGAGI. The CDR3 runs 15 residues. The V gene end was trimmed by 2 bases and the J gene end by 6 bases; junction bases not matched to a gene: 6.

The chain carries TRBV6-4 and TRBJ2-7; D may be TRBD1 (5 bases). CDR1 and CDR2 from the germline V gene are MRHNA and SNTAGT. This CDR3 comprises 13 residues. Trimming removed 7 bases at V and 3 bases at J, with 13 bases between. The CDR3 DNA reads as TGTGCCAGCAAGACGACAGTCCTCTACGAGCAGTACTTC. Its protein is CASKTTVLYEQYF.